The 14 T cell receptor beta chains presented below share a single source sample, sequenced in a study of blood T cell repertoires in COVID-19. Some clones are missing from TCRdb's copy, which holds only in-frame ones; the method was immunoSEQ multiplex PCR. The table has about 150,000 clones, 88% seen once. The sequenced sample was peripheral blood. These receptors all come from a man aged 50 or older who had recovered from COVID-19.

The chain links TRBV28 to TRBJ1-1; D possibly corresponds to TRBD1 (6 bases). Germline V CDR1 and CDR2: MDHEN, SYDVKM. The CDR3 extends over 15 amino acids. V was pared by 1 base and J by 3 bases, with 12 bases between. For the CDR3, the DNA is TGTGCCAGCAGTTTATTACGGGGGGCGTACACTGAAGCTTTCTTT. It translates to CASSLLRGAYTEAFF.

The chain uses TRBV28 and TRBJ1-2; D might be TRBD1 (5 bases). V shed 4 bases and J shed 4 bases, with 10 bases lying between them. Germline V gene sequence: CDR1 MDHEN, CDR2 SYDVKM. The CDR3 extends over 13 amino acids. The CDR3 nucleotides are TGTGCCAGCAGTTCCCTCCAGGGCTATGGCTACACCTTC. It is translated as CASSSLQGYGYTF.

This chain's CDR3 is CAISESSLQLSSYGYTF. The CDR3 DNA reads as TGTGCCATCAGTGAGTCGAGTCTACAGCTATCGTCCTATGGCTACACCTTC. The J gene is TRBJ1-2, the V gene TRBV10-3, with D unresolved. CDR1 is ENHRY, CDR2 SYGVKD, per germline. Trimming pared 0 bases from V and 4 bases from J, leaving 18 bases between. The CDR3 consists of 17 residues.

Concerning this clone: Other DNA sequences in this sample translate to the same CDR3. This sequence joins TRBV28 and TRBJ1-2, with 7 bases identical to TRBD1. CDR1 is MDHEN and CDR2 is SYDVKM in the germline V gene. The CDR3 spans 14 residues. The trim removed 4 bases at V and 2 bases at J, leaving 4 bases unmatched. This CDR3 is CASSSGTANYGYTF. CDR3 sequence (DNA): TGTGCCAGCAGTTCCGGGACAGCAAACTATGGCTACACCTTC.

The V and J genes are TRBV5-1 and TRBJ2-5, with 8 bases aligning to TRBD1. The CDR3 has 17 amino acids. Trimming at V came to 0 bases and at J to 5 bases, leaving 12 bases not matched to a gene. Germline-derived CDR1 and CDR2 are SGHRS and YFSETQ. The CDR3 nucleotides are TGCGCCAGCAGCTTGGATGGTGCAGGGGGCGCCGGGGAGACCCAGTACTTC. Protein: CASSLDGAGGAGETQYF.

V is TRBV20-1 and J is TRBJ1-5; 9 bases agree with TRBD1. J was trimmed by 4 bases and V by 5 bases; bases with no gene match: 3. From germline, CDR1 is DFQATT and CDR2 SNEGSKA (reference sequence). The CDR3 sequence is 13 residues long. The CDR3: CSARGTGNQPQHF. CDR3 DNA: TGCAGTGCTCGTGGGACAGGGAATCAGCCCCAGCATTTT.

CDR3 sequence (DNA): TGTGCCAGCAGCTTAGCGATGGTTAGCGGGACGGGCGAGACCCAGTACTTC. Protein product: CASSLAMVSGTGETQYF. The chain joins TRBV7-2 to TRBJ2-5; 8 bases are shared with TRBD2. Per germline, CDR1 SGHTA and CDR2 FQGNSA. The CDR3 is made up of 17 amino acids. The V and J ends lost 0 bases and 5 bases, in that order; junction bases with no gene match: 11.

This chain's CDR3 is CASSLAWGGQQFF. In DNA, the CDR3 is TGTGCCAGCAGCTTAGCCTGGGGGGGACAGCAGTTCTTC. The genes are TRBV11-2 and TRBJ2-1; 7 bases match TRBD2. The CDR3 consists of 13 residues. V trimming: 1 base; J trimming: 11 bases; junction bases outside the gene matches: 5. The V gene's germline CDR1 is SGHAT and CDR2 FQNNGV.

This chain connects TRBV24-1 to TRBJ2-5; 12 nucleotides align to TRBD1. V shed 3 bases and J 5 bases; nucleotides not matched to a gene: 6. Germline lookup yields CDR1 KGHDR and CDR2 SFDVKD. The CDR3 contains 16 residues. The CDR3 reads CATSDPGTGGVETQYF. In DNA, the CDR3 is TGTGCCACCAGTGATCCCGGGACAGGGGGCGTGGAGACCCAGTACTTC.

V and J are TRBV14 and TRBJ2-1; 7 bases match TRBD2. V shed 0 bases and J 7 bases; nucleotides not matched to a gene: 9. This CDR3 has 16 amino acids. The germline gives CDR1 SGHDN, CDR2 FVKESK. As DNA, the CDR3 is TGTGCCAGCAGCCAAGAGCGGCTAGTGGGGGGGAATGAGCAGTTCTTC. Translation gives CASSQERLVGGNEQFF.

This chain connects TRBV6-5 to TRBJ2-2, with D hard to call. V shed 5 bases and J shed 3 bases, with 13 bases lying between them. Germline CDR1 is MNHEY and CDR2 is SVGAGI. The CDR3 covers 15 residues. The CDR3 reads CASSQRPEDTGELFF. The CDR3 region has the DNA TGTGCCAGCAGTCAGAGACCAGAGGACACCGGGGAGCTGTTTTTT.

This chain links TRBV19 with TRBJ2-2; D possibly corresponds to TRBD1 (5 bases). Germline values: CDR1 LNHDA, CDR2 SQIVND (reference sequence). This CDR3 spans 15 amino acids. V lost 3 bases and J lost 0, with 8 bases in between. CDR3 sequence reads: CASSIRAANTGELFF. The DNA for the CDR3 is TGTGCCAGTAGTATCAGGGCAGCGAACACCGGGGAGCTGTTTTTT.

The rearrangement joins TRBV5-1 to TRBJ2-5; 9 nucleotides line up with TRBD2. Looked up from germline, CDR1 is SGHRS and CDR2 is YFSETQ. CDR3 length equals 16 residues. Trimming cost V 5 bases and J 4 bases; bases outside gene matches: 12. The DNA for the CDR3 is TGCGCCAGCAGGTTACCTCGGCAAGCGGGGGGAGAGACCCAGTACTTC. This translates into CASRLPRQAGGETQYF.

The rearrangement uses TRBV5-4 and TRBJ2-3; 7 bases fit TRBD2. With V trimmed by 4 bases and J by 2 bases, 10 bases remained unmatched. Germline V CDR1 and CDR2: SGHNT, YYREEE (reference sequence). The CDR3 runs 16 residues. CDR3 DNA: TGTGCCAGCAGCCCGGCCGCCCAGCGGGACACAGATACGCAGTATTTT. The encoded protein is CASSPAAQRDTDTQYF.